This TCR beta chain stems from a study of shared clonotypes between healthy human individuals. Study details: Two female and a few male donors aged 18 to 49 were enrolled.

Naive CD8 cells were CD45RO-negative, positively selected for CCR7, excluding terminally differentiated effector memory CD45RA+ cells. J gave up 6 bases and V 2 bases, and 7 bases lay outside the gene matches. The CDR3 is 14 amino acids. The germline V gene has CDR1 SQVTM and CDR2 ANQGSEA. The repertoire was sequenced with immunoSEQ multiplex PCR; TCRdb's copy has only in-frame clones and lacks some. The sample shows 2 million to 2.5 million clones, more than 85% of them seen only once. Input material: naive CD8+ T cells from PBMCs. The chain links TRBV29-1 to TRBJ2-7, with TRBD1 matching 10 bases. The clonotype originates from a man younger than 35 in good health. Some clones in this sample may be carry-over from other donors' samples. CDR3 in amino acids: CSVEYYDRGREQYF. The CDR3 DNA is TGCAGCGTTGAATATTACGACAGGGGGCGCGAGCAGTACTTC.